Below, one TCR beta chain is given with its context. Germline V gene data show CDR1 as SEHNR and CDR2 as FQNEAQ (reference sequence). The CDR3 is 14 amino acids. This record comes from a study of cytomegalovirus exposure and HLA in healthy donors. Researchers ran the PCR with 60 Vbeta and 13 Jbeta primers. TCRdb's copy holds only in-frame clones and misses some; the assay was immunoSEQ multiplex PCR. The sample has some 130,000 clones, 79% seen once. What was sequenced was PBMCs. The clonotype originates from a man younger than 35 in good health and CMV-seronegative. The gene calls are TRBV7-9 and TRBJ2-5, with D possibly being TRBD1 (6 bases). With the DNA end fitting TRBJ2-7 better, the J assignment may be wrong. CDR3 sequence reads: CASSLAGTNYEQYF. Written as DNA, the CDR3 is TGTGCCAGCAGCTTAGCCGGGACAAACTACGAGCAGTACTTC.